This record covers a single T cell receptor (beta chain). Its antigen is not identified. Documented treatment: roughly 20 received Ad26.COV2.S at low or high dose, single or two shots; 5 received placebo; per-sample allocation not given. Day 63 after the first injection of vaccine or placebo was the sampling time. An Ad26 vector carrying the Wuhan-strain SARS-CoV-2 spike served as the vaccine. V dropped 5 bases and J dropped 8; count of bases not matched to a gene: 13. The CDR3 is 16 residues long. The germline gives CDR1 MGHRA, CDR2 YSYEKL. The data belong to a study of Ad26.COV2.S vaccination and SARS-CoV-2 variants. As for the study in general: The donor participated in the COV1001 trial, in its Ad26.COV2.S arm.

Overall study findings and caveats: It is possible that the TCR breadth and depth analyses underestimated the total T cell responses.

The protocol was immunoSEQ multiplex PCR, while the TCRdb copy is restricted to in-frame clones and leaves out a portion. The sample lists 300,000 to 500,000 clones, about nine tenths seen once, with about 3.6% in the top ten. The TCR comes from a person between 18 and 60 years old who received the Ad26.COV2.S COVID-19 vaccine or a placebo. The chain recombines TRBV4-1 with TRBJ1-4; the match to TRBD1 covers 8 bases. The sample in question was peripheral blood, obtained in a trial of Ad26.COV2.S vaccine versus placebo. The CDR3 DNA reads as TGCGCCAGCAGCTCCTGGACAGGGCGACAGTTGGAAAAACTGTTTTTT. Translation: CASSSWTGRQLEKLFF.